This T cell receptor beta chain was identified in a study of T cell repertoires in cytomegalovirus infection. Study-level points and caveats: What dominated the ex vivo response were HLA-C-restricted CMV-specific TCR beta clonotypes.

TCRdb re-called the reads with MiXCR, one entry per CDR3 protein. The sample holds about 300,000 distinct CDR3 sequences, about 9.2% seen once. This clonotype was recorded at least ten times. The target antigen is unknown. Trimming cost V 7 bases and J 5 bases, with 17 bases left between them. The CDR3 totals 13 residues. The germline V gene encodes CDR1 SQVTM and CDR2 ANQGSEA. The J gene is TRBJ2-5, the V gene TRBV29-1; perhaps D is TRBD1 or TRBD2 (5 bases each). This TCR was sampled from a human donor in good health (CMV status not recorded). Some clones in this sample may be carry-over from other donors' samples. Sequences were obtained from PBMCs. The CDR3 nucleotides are TGCAGCGCTCCCGGGACGCCACGGGAGACCCAGTACTTC. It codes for CSAPGTPRETQYF.